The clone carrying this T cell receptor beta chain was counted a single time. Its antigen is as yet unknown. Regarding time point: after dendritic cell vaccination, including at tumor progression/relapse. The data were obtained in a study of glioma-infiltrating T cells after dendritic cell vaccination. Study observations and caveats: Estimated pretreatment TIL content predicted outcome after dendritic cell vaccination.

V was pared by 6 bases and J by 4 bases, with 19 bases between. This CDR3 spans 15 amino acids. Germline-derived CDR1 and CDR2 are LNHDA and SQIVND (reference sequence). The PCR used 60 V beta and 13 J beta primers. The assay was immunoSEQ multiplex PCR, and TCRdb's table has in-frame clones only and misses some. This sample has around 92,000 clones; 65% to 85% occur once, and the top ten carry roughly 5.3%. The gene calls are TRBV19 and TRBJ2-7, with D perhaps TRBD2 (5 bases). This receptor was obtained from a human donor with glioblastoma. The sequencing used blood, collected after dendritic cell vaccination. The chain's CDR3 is CASSTRRGWSYEQYF. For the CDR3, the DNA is TGTGCCAGTAGCACCCGACGGGGTTGGAGTTACGAGCAGTACTTC.